This entry concerns a single TCR beta chain. Its target is not known. Sequencing used immunoSEQ multiplex PCR; TCRdb keeps in-frame clones, though not all of them. The data show 150,000 to 200,000 clones, with approximately 81% seen just once and about 15% held by the top ten. This sample is part of a study of cytomegalovirus exposure and HLA in healthy donors. Broader study findings: Most TCR sequences were seen very rarely across donors, but some public TCRs occurred in many.

The ends were cut back, 3 bases at V and 3 bases at J, with 17 bases in the middle. Germline lookup yields CDR1 SGHTA and CDR2 FQGNSA. This CDR3 spans 16 amino acids. Sequencing input: PBMCs. The clonotype comes from a man aged 18 to 29 in good health and CMV-seropositive. The chain uses TRBV7-2 and TRBJ2-5, with D perhaps matching TRBD1 (7 bases). The CDR3 DNA sequence: TGTGCCAGCAGCTTCCGTCCTGGAGGGGGCAAAGAGACCCAGTACTTC. It yields the protein CASSFRPGGGKETQYF.